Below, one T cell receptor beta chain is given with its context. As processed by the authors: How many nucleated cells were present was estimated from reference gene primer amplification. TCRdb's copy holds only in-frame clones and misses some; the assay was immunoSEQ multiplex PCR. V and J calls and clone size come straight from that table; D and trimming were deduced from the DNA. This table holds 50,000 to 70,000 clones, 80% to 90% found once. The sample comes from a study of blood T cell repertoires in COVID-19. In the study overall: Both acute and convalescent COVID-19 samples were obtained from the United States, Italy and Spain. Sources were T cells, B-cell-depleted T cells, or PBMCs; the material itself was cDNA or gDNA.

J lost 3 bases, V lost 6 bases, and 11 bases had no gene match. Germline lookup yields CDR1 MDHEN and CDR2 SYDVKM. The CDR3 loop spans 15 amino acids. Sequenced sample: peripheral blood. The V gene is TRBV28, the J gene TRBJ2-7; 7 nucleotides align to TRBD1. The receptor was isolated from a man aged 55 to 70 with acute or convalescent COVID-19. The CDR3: CASSPFKTGNYEQYF. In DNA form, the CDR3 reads TGTGCCAGCAGCCCCTTCAAGACAGGGAACTACGAGCAGTACTTC. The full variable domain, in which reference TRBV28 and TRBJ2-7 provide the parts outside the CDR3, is DVKVTQSSRYLVKRTGEKVFLECVQDMDHENMFWYRQDPGLGLRLIYFSYDVKMKEKGDIPEGYSVSREKKERFSLILESASTNQTSMYLCASSPFKTGNYEQYFGPGTRLTVT.